This T cell receptor beta chain was captured by sequencing in a study of blood T cells in healthy people across ages. General study results and limits: A roughly linear fall in TCR beta diversity per million T cells was seen with increasing age. There was no known CMV status for donors, so expanded clonotype changes were possibly confounded.

The use of a sample-barcoded 5' primer and a J-beta primer mix characterized a second PCR of 7 to 11 cycles. A single record per CDR3 protein comes from TCRdb applying MiXCR to the 5' RACE reads. Seen here are around 800,000 distinct CDR3 sequences, about half observed once, and the top ten hold 15% to 20%. As for this clonotype: Its antigen is unknown.

The CDR3 extends over 15 amino acids. V lost 3 bases and J lost 7; bases outside the gene matches: 11. Germline V gene sequence: CDR1 SGHKS, CDR2 YYEKEE (reference sequence). Per individual sample, total RNA of at least 5.5 micrograms was extracted. J is TRBJ2-7 and V is TRBV5-5; 9 positions agree with TRBD1. The source is an elderly man in good health. Sequencing was carried out using blood. CDR3 protein: CASSSRDRAGNEQYF. As DNA, the CDR3 is TGTGCCAGCAGCTCGAGGGACAGGGCTGGAAATGAGCAGTACTTC.